This T cell receptor beta chain was identified in a study of CD8+ T cells in alopecia areata (dated by TCRdb to 2017 to 2018). For the study in its entirety: The treated patients, all with moderate-to-severe alopecia areata, were enrolled in an open-label pilot trial of oral tofacitinib given at 5 to 10 mg twice daily. Patients stayed on tofacitinib for 6 to 18 months and then had 6 months of follow-up off drug so that delayed response and recurrence could be assessed. For the treated patients, the SALT score, which quantifies what percentage of scalp surface area is affected, served as the measure of disease severity. High-throughput TCRbeta sequencing was used to examine T cell clonal expansion in alopecia areata in both the C3H/HeJ mouse model and human patients. Human TCRbeta sequencing covered scalp tissue and sorted CD4+ and CD8+ peripheral blood T cells from patchy and totalis/universalis alopecia areata patients and healthy controls. Biopsies were taken from tofacitinib-treated patients at baseline and again at 4 and 24 weeks into treatment, and several of those patients also had a later scalp biopsy. Scalp clonality was compared across normal scalp (n=4), patchy alopecia areata scalp (n=8), and alopecia totalis/universalis scalp (n=8). The RNA source kit depended on sample type: the PAXgene miRNA kit for fixed scalp, the miRNeasy kit for PBMCs, and the RNeasy kit for mouse skin. Amplification of TCRbeta CDR3 regions was done by immunoSEQ multiplex PCR using 35 Vbeta forward primers and 13 Jbeta reverse primers. Study-wide findings and limitations: During tofacitinib treatment, many expanded lesional clones remained in scalp and blood, and this persistence may partly explain relapse after treatment is stopped. Compared with mice, TCR sequences shared between patients were less clear, possibly partly because of HLA diversity across the patient population. Tofacitinib significantly decreased scalp clonality and the number of expanded CD8+ clones among the top 100 scalp clones. Resident alphabeta T cells in normal human skin are also sequenced, complicating scalp TCR repertoire analysis, unlike mouse skin dominated by gammadelta T cells. Because the treated cohort was small and included a single nonresponder, larger studies are needed to assess links between baseline CD8+ expansion and response. Lesional scalp, especially in alopecia totalis/universalis, showed higher clonality and more expanded CD8+ clones than normal scalp, suggesting antigenic drive.

The library was prepared using the immunoSEQ multiplex PCR assay. RNA was extracted from all samples and reverse transcribed into cDNA, which served as template for TCR sequencing. First-strand cDNA was synthesized with SuperScript III using a 2:1 mix of oligo-dT and random hexamers. A synthetic immune receptor repertoire was used to measure amplification bias, and any remaining bias was corrected computationally. Turning to the authors' computational methods: Raw reads were preprocessed to remove errors, and CDR3 was defined according to IMGT conventions as the region from the conserved cysteine to phenylalanine. Clonality was calculated as 1 minus Shannon entropy normalized by log2 of the number of productive unique TCRs. CD4 or CD8 identity of scalp clones was inferred by cross-referencing scalp TCRbeta sequences with sorted blood CD4 and CD8 repertoires. TCRdb provides this immuneACCESS table in a form limited to in-frame rearrangements. Some clones are lacking; in checked studies, under half of them reflect an unresolved V gene, and why the rest are absent is not known. That table furnishes V, J and clone size, whereas the DNA furnished D and trimming. This sample comprises under 350,000 clones, roughly 50% of them detected only once. The ten largest clones take up more than 1.5% of the sample.

In regard to this clone: Its antigen target is currently unknown. Nothing much larger sits one base from this clone, and base qualities are not available.

This specimen's time point label, interpreted: 20 to 30 weeks on oral tofacitinib. The treatment or condition label on this specimen signifies: oral pan-JAK inhibitor, 5-10 mg twice daily. Lesional scalp punch biopsies and peripheral blood were collected from alopecia areata patients. PBMCs were isolated by density centrifugation and stained for CD3, CD4 and CD8, and CD4+ and CD8+ T cells were sorted on a FACSAria. V gives up 0 bases and J gives up 1 base, and the segment between their germline ends measures 5 bases. CDR1 and CDR2 (SGDLS, YYNGEE) derive from the germline V gene. There are 14 amino acids in the CDR3, from cysteine to phenylalanine inclusive. Just CDR3 DNA is preserved here, 42 bases in frame from base 1.

Rearrangement joined TRBV9 to TRBJ1-3, with the D gene uncertain. The sequencing used CD4+ T cells sorted from blood, collected at week 24, from a patient treated with tofacitinib. The origin of this receptor is a human donor with alopecia areata. The CDR3 here reads CASSVAGSGNTIYF. The DNA is TGTGCCAGCAGCGTAGCCGGGTCTGGAAACACCATATATTTT. The CDR3 plus the reference TRBV9 and TRBJ1-3 genes for the other parts give the full variable domain: DSGVTQTPKHLITATGQRVTLRCSPRSGDLSVYWYQQSLDQGLQFLIQYYNGEERAKGNILERFSAQQFPDLHSELNLSSLELGDSALYFCASSVAGSGNTIYFGEGSWLTVV.